Detailed here is one T cell receptor (beta chain). Its antigen is not identified. Trimming removed 0 bases from V and 3 bases from J, with 12 bases in between. This CDR3 contains 15 residues. Germline V gives CDR1 SGDLS, CDR2 YYNGEE. The sample originates from a study of cytomegalovirus exposure and HLA in healthy donors. Broader study findings: A later analysis, which compared TCR beta chains of equal frequency, found the HLA-associated ones more clonally expanded. Earlier analysis found most TCR beta V segments productive about 87% or about 30% of the time.

With 60 Vbeta and 13 Jbeta primers, the PCR was carried out. Per the study methods: Later reanalysis found roughly 80 million unique TCR beta chains, around 10 million of them shared. Measured with immunoSEQ multiplex PCR; TCRdb has only the in-frame clones, and not every one. V and J calls plus clone size are reproduced from that table; the DNA served to infer D and trimming. The sample carries approximately 110,000 clones, around 68% recorded once. This TCR was sampled from a middle-aged woman in good health and CMV-seropositive. The rearrangement joins TRBV9 to TRBJ1-2; no clear D. Specimen: PBMCs. The CDR3 DNA reads TGTGCCAGCAGCGTAGATTTCGGAGCAGACTATGGCTACACCTTC. This gives the protein CASSVDFGADYGYTF.